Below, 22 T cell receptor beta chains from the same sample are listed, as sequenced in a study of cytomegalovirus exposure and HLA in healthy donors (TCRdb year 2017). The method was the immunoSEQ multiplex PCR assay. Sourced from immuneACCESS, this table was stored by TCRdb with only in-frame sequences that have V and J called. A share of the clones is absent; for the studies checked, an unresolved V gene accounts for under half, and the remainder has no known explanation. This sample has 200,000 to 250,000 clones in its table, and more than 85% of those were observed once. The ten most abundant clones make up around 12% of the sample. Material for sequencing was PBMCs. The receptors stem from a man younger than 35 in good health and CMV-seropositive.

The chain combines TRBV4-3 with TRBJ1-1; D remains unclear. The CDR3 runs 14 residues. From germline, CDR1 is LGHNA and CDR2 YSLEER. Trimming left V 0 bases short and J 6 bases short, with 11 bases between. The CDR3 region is CASSQDDTVPEAFF. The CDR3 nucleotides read TGCGCCAGCAGCCAAGATGACACTGTACCTGAAGCTTTCTTT.

The CDR3 nucleotides are TGTGCCAGCAGCCAGCTAGCGGGAGCCGGGGAGACCCAGTACTTC. Its protein is CASSQLAGAGETQYF. The chain combines TRBV6-4 with TRBJ2-5, with 10 bases lining up with TRBD2. CDR1 MRHNA and CDR2 SNTAGT come from the germline V gene. The ends lost 6 bases at V and 5 bases at J; junction bases unmatched: 9. There are 15 residues in the CDR3.

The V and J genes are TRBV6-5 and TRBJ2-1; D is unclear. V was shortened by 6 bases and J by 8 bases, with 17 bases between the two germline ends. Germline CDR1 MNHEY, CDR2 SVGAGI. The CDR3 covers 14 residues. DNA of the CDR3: TGTGCCAGCAGCTTGGATCTAATCGGCCATGAGCAGTTCTTC. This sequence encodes CASSLDLIGHEQFF.

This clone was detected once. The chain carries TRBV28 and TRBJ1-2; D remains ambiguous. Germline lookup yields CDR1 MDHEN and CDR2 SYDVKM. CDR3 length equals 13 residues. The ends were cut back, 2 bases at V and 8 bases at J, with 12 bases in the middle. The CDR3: CASSLHLGVGYTF. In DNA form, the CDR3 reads TGTGCCAGCAGTTTACATTTGGGTGTCGGCTACACCTTC.

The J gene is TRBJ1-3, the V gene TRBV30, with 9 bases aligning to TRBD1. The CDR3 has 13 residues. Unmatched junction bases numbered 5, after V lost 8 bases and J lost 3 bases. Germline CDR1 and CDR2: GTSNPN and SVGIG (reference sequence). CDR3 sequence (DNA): TGTGCCCGACAGGGGGTTGGTGGAAACACCATATATTTT. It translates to CARQGVGGNTIYF.

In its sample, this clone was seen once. Here the CDR3 reads CASSLASGANYGYTF. The DNA for the CDR3 is TGTGCCAGCAGCCTAGCCTCGGGGGCAAACTATGGCTACACCTTC. The rearrangement joins TRBV5-4 to TRBJ1-2; the D gene is possibly TRBD1 (6 bases). Germline assignment: CDR1 SGHNT and CDR2 YYREEE (reference sequence). The CDR3 is 15 amino acids. Trimming removed 4 bases from V and 2 bases from J, with 15 bases in between.

The CDR3 spells CASSVADGEQYF. CDR3 in DNA: TGTGCCAGCAGCGTAGCAGATGGCGAGCAGTACTTC. This chain joins TRBV9 and TRBJ2-7; D unclear. V was clipped by 0 bases and J by 6 bases, with 7 bases between them. The CDR3 totals 12 residues. CDR1 SGDLS and CDR2 YYNGEE come from the germline V gene.

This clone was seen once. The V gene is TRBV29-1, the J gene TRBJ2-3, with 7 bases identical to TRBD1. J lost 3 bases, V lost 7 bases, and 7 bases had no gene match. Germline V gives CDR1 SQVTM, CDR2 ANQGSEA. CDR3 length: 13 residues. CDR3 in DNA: TGCAGCGGGCAGGGGGTCGCGACAGATACGCAGTATTTT. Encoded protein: CSGQGVATDTQYF.

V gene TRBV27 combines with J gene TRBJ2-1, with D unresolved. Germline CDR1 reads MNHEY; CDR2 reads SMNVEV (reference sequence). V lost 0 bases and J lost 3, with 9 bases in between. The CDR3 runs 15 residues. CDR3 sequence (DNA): TGTGCCAGCAGTTTATCGGAATGGAGCTACAATGAGCAGTTCTTC. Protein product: CASSLSEWSYNEQFF.

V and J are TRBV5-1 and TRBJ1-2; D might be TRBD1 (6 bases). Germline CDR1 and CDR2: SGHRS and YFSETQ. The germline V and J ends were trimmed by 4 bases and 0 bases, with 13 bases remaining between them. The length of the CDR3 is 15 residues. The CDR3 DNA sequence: TGCGCCAGCAGCCCAAGGGGGGACCCTAACTATGGCTACACCTTC. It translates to CASSPRGDPNYGYTF.

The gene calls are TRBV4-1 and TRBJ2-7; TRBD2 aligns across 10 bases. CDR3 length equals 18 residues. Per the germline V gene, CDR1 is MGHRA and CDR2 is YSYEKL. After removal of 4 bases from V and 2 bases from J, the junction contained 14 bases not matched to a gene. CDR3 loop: CASSRDSGLAGATYEQYF. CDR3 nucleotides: TGCGCCAGCAGCCGGGACTCTGGGCTAGCGGGAGCAACCTACGAGCAGTACTTC.

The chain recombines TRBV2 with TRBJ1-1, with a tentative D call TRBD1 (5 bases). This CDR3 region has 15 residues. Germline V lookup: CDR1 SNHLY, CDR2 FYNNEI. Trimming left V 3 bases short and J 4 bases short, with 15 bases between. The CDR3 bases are TGTGCCAGCAGTGACCAGGGCCCGATGACCACTGAAGCTTTCTTT. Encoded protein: CASSDQGPMTTEAFF.

Here the CDR3 reads CASSPRREKLFF. CDR3 bases: TGCGCCAGCAGCCCGAGGCGTGAAAAACTGTTTTTT. The J gene is TRBJ1-4, the V gene TRBV4-1; D call uncertain. Germline V gives CDR1 MGHRA, CDR2 YSYEKL. V gave up 4 bases and J gave up 7 bases, with 7 bases separating them. The length of the CDR3 is 12 residues.

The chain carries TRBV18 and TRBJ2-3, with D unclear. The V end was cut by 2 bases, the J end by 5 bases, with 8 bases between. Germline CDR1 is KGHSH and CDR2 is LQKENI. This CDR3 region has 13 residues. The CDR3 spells CASSPEIGDTQYF. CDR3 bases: TGTGCCAGCTCACCAGAGATCGGAGATACGCAGTATTTT.

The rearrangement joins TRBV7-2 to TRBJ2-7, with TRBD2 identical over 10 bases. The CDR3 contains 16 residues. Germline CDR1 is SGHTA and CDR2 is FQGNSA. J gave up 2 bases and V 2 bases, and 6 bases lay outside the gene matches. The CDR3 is CASSLRAGGLPYEQYF. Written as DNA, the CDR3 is TGTGCCAGCAGCTTAAGAGCGGGAGGGCTCCCCTACGAGCAGTACTTC.

CDR3 region: CSARWTAEAFF. The CDR3 nucleotides read TGCAGTGCTAGATGGACAGCTGAAGCTTTCTTT. V and J are TRBV20-1 and TRBJ1-1; possibly TRBD1 for D (6 bases). Germline V gene lookup returns CDR1 DFQATT and CDR2 SNEGSKA (reference sequence). V shed 2 bases and J shed 6 bases, with 7 bases lying between them. The length of the CDR3 is 11 residues.

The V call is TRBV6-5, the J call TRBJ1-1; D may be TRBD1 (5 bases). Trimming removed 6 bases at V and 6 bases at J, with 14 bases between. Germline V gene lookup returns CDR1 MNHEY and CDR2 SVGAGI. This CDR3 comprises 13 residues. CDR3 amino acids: CASSLVRGPEAFF. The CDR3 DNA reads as TGTGCCAGCAGCCTTGTGAGGGGCCCTGAAGCTTTCTTT.

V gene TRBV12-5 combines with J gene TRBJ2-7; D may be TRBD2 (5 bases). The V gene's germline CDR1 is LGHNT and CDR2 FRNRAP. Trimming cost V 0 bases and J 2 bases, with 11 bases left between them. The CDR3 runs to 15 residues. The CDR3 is CASGLVLGKTYEQYF. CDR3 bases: TGTGCTAGTGGTTTGGTACTCGGGAAAACCTACGAGCAGTACTTC.

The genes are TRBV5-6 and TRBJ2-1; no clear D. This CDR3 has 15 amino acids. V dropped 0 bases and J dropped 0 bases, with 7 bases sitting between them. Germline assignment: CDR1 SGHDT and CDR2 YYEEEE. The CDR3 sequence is CASSLGASSYNEQFF. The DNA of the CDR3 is TGTGCCAGCAGCTTGGGGGCTAGCTCCTACAATGAGCAGTTCTTC. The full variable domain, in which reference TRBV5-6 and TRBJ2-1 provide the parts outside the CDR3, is DAGVTQSPTHLIKTRGQQVTLRCSPKSGHDTVSWYQQALGQGPQFIFQYYEEEERQRGNFPDRFSGHQFPNYSSELNVNALLLGDSALYLCASSLGASSYNEQFFGPGTRLTVL.

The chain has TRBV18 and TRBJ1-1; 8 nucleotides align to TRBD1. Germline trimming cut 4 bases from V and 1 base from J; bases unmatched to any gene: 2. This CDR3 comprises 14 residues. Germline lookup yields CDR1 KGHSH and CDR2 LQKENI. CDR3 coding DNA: TGTGCCAGCTCACGGACAGGGACGAACACTGAAGCTTTCTTT. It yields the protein CASSRTGTNTEAFF.

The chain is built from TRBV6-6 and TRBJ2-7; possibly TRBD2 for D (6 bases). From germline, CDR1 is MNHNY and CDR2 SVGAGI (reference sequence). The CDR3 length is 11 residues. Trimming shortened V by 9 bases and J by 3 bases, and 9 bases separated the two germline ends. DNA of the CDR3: TGTGCCAGTGGGACTTTCTACGAGCAGTACTTC. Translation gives CASGTFYEQYF.

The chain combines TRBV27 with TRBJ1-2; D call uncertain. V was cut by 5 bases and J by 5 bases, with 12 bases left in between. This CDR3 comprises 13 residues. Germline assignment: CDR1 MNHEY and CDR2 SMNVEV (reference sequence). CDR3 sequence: CASSGRTAYGYTF. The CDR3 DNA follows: TGTGCCAGCAGTGGAAGGACGGCTTATGGCTACACCTTC.